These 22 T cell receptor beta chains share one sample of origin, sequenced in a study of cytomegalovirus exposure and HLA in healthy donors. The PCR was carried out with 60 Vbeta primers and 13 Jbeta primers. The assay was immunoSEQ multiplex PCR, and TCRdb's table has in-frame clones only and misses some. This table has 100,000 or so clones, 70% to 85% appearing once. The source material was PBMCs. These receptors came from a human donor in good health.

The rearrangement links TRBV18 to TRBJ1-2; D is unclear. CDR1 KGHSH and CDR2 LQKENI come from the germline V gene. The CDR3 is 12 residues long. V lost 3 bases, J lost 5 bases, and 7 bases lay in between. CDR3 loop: CASSPGGYGYTF. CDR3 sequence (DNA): TGTGCCAGCTCACCGGGCGGGTATGGCTACACCTTC.

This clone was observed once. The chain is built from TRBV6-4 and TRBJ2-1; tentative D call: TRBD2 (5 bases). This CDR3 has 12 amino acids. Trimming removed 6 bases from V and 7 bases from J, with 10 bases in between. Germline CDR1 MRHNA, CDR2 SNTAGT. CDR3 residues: CASRSPGNEQFF. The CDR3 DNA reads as TGTGCCAGCAGATCCCCGGGGAATGAGCAGTTCTTC.

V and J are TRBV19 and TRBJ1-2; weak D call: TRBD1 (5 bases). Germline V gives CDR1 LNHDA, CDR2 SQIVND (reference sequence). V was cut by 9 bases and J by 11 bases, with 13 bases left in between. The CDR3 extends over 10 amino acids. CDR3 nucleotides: TGTGCCAGCGGGACTCTGGTTTACACCTTC. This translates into CASGTLVYTF.

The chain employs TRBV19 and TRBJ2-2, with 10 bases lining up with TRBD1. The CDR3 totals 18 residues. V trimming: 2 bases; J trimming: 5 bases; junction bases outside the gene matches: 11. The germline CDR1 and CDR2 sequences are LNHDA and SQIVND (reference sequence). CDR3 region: CASSIYMTGGAGTGELFF. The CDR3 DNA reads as TGTGCCAGTAGTATATATATGACAGGGGGCGCAGGAACCGGGGAGCTGTTTTTT.

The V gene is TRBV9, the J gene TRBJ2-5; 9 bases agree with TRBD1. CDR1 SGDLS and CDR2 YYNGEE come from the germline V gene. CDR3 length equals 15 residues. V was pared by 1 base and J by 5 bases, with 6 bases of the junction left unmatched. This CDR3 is CASSVSGTGSETQYF. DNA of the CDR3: TGTGCCAGCAGCGTATCAGGGACAGGGAGCGAGACCCAGTACTTC.

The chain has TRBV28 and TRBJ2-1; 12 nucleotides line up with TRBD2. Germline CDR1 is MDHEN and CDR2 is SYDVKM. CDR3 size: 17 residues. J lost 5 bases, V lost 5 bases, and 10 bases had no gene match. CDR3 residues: CASSRLAGGLADNEQFF. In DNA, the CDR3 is TGTGCCAGCAGTAGGCTAGCGGGAGGGCTAGCCGACAATGAGCAGTTCTTC.

The CDR3 sequence: CASSYLDEQFF. For the CDR3, the DNA is TGTGCCAGCAGTTACTTAGATGAGCAGTTCTTC. The rearrangement joins TRBV6-5 to TRBJ2-1, with no clear D. V was clipped by 1 base and J by 8 bases, with 3 bases between them. Germline loops: CDR1 MNHEY, CDR2 SVGAGI. The CDR3 is 11 amino acids.

CDR3 sequence reads: CASSLTETGELFF. The CDR3 region has the DNA TGTGCCAGCAGCTTAACGGAGACCGGGGAGCTGTTTTTT. The J gene is TRBJ2-2, the V gene TRBV11-3; D is unclear. With 2 bases removed from V and 5 bases from J, the gap between germline ends came to 6 bases. Germline loops: CDR1 SGHNT, CDR2 YENEEA. The CDR3 length is 13 residues.

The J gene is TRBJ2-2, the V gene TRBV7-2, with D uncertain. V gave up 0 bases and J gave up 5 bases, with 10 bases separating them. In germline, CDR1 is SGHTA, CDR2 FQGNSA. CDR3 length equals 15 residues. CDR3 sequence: CASSLARSLTGELFF. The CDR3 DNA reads TGTGCCAGCAGCTTAGCGCGTAGTCTAACCGGGGAGCTGTTTTTT.

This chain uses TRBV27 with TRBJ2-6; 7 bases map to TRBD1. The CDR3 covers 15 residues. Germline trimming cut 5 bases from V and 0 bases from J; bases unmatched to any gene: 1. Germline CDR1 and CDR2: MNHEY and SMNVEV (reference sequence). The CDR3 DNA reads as TGTGCCAGCAGTCACAGGGGCTCTGGGGCCAACGTCCTGACTTTC. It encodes CASSHRGSGANVLTF.

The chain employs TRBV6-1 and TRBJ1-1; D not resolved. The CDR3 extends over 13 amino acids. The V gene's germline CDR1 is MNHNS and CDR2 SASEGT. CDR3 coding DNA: TGTCACATTCACCGGAGGGCCAAAACTGAAGCTTTCTTT. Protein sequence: CHIHRRAKTEAFF.

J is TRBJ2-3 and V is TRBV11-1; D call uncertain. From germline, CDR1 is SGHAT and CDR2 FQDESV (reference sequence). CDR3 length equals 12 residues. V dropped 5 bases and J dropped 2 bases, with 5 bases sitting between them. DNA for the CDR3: TGTGCCAGCAGCGTCCACACAGATACGCAGTATTTT. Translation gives CASSVHTDTQYF.

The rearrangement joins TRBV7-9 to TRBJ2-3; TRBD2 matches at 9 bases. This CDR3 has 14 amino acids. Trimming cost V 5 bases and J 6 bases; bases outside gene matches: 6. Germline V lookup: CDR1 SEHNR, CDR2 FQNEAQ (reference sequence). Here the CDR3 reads CASSPWTSDDTQYF. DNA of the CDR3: TGTGCCAGCAGCCCCTGGACTAGCGACGATACGCAGTATTTT. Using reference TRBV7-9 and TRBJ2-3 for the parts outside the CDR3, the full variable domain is DTGVSQNPRHKITKRGQNVTFRCDPISEHNRLYWYRQTLGQGPEFLTYFQNEAQLEKSRLLSDRFSAERPKGSFSTLEIQRTEQGDSAMYLCASSPWTSDDTQYFGPGTRLTVL.

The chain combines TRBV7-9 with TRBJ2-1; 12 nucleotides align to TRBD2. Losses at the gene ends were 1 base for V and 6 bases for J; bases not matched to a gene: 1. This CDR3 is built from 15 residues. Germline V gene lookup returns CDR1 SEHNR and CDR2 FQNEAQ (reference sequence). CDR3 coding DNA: TGTGCCAGCAGCTTAGTGGGACTAGCGGGCAATGAGCAGTTCTTC. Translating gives CASSLVGLAGNEQFF.

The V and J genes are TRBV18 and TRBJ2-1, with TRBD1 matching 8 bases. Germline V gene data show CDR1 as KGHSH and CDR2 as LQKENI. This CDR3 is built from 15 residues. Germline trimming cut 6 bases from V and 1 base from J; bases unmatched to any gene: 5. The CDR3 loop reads CASSSRTGSYNEQFF. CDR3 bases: TGTGCCAGCTCTTCGCGGACAGGGTCCTACAATGAGCAGTTCTTC.

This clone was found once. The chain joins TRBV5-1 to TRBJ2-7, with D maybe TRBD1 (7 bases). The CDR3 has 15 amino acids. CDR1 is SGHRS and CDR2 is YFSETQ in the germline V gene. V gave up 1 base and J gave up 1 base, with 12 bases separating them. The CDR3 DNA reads TGCGCCAGCAGCTTGATCCCAGGGGGGTCCTACGAGCAGTACTTC. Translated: CASSLIPGGSYEQYF.

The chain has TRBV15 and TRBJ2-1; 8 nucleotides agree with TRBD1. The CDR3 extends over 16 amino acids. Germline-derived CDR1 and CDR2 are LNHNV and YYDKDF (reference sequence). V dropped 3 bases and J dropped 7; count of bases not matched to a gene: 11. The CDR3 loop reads CATSRGTGTGKNEQFF. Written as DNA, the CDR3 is TGTGCCACCAGCAGGGGGACCGGGACAGGCAAAAATGAGCAGTTCTTC.

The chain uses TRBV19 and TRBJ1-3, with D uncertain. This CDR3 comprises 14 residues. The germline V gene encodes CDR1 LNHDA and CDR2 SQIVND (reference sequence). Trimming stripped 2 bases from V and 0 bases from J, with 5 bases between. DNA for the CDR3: TGTGCCAGTAGTATAACTAGCTCTGGAAACACCATATATTTT. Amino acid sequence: CASSITSSGNTIYF. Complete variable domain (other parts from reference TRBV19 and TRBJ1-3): DGGITQSPKYLFRKEGQNVTLSCEQNLNHDAMYWYRQDPGQGLRLIYYSQIVNDFQKGDIAEGYSVSREKKESFPLTVTSAQKNPTAFYLCASSITSSGNTIYFGEGSWLTVV.

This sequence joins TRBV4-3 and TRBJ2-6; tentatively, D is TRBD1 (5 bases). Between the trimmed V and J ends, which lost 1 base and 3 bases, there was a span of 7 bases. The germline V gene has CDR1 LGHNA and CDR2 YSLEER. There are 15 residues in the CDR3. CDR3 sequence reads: CASSQAQGGANVLTF. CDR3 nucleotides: TGCGCCAGCAGCCAAGCGCAGGGTGGGGCCAACGTCCTGACTTTC.

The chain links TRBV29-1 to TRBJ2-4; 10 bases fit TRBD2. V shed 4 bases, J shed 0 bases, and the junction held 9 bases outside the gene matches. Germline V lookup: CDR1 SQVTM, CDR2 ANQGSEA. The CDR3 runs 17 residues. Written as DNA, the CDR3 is TGCAGCGTTGCCCCGGTAGCGGGGGGCCTAGCCAAAAACATTCAGTACTTC. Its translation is CSVAPVAGGLAKNIQYF. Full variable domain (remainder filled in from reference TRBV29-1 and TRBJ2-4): SAVISQKPSRDICQRGTSLTIQCQVDSQVTMMFWYRQQPGQSLTLIATANQGSEATYESGFVIDKFPISRPNLTFSTLTVSNMSPEDSSIYLCSVAPVAGGLAKNIQYFGAGTRLSVL.

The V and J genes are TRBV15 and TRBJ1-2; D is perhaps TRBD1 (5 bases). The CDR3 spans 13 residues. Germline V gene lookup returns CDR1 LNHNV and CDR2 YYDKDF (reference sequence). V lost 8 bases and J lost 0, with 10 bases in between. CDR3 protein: CATGGVANYGYTF. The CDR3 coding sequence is TGTGCCACCGGGGGGGTGGCTAACTATGGCTACACCTTC.

CDR3 sequence (DNA): TGCGCCAGCAGCCCGGTCGGCGGGAGGTCTTTCACAGATACGCAGTATTTT. Its protein product is CASSPVGGRSFTDTQYF. This chain uses TRBV5-1 with TRBJ2-3, with TRBD2 matching over 8 bases. Trimming removed 4 bases from V and 2 bases from J; junction bases left unmatched: 12. Germline lookup yields CDR1 SGHRS and CDR2 YFSETQ. CDR3 length equals 17 residues. The whole variable domain, remainder taken from reference TRBV5-1 and TRBJ2-3, is KAGVTQTPRYLIKTRGQQVTLSCSPISGHRSVSWYQQTPGQGLQFLFEYFSETQRNKGNFPGRFSGRQFSNSRSEMNVSTLELGDSALYLCASSPVGGRSFTDTQYFGPGTRLTVL.